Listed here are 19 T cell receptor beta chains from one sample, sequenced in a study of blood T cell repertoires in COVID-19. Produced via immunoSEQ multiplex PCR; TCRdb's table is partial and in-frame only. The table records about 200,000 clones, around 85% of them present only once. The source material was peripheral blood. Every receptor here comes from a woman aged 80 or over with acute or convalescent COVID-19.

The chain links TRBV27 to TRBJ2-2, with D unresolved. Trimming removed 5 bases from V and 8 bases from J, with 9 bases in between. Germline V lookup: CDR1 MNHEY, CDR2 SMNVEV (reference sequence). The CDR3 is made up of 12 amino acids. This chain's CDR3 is CASSQIAGELFF. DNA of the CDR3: TGTGCCAGCAGTCAAATTGCGGGGGAGCTGTTTTTT.

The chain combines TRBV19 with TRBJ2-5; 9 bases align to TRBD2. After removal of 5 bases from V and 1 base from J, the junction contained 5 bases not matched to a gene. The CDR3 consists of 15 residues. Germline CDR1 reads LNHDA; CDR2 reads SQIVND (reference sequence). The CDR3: CASSWAGGSQETQYF. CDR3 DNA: TGTGCCAGTAGTTGGGCGGGAGGGAGCCAAGAGACCCAGTACTTC.

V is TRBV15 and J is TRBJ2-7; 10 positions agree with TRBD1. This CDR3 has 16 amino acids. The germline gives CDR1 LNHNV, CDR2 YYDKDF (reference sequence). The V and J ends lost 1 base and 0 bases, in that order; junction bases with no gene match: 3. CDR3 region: CATSRGGQGSSYEQYF. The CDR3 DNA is TGTGCCACCAGCAGAGGGGGACAGGGGAGCTCCTACGAGCAGTACTTC.

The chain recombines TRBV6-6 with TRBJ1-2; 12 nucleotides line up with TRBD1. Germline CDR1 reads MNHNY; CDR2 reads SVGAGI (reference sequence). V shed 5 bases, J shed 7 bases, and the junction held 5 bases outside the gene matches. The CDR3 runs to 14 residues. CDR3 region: CASSLWDRGLGYTF. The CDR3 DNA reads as TGTGCCAGCAGTCTCTGGGACAGGGGGCTTGGCTACACCTTC.

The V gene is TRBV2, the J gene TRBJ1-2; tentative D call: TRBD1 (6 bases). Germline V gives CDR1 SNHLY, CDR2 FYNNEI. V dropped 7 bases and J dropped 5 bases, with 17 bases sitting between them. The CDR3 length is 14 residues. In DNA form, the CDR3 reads TGTGCCAGCAAACGTTTAGGACAGCAGTATGGCTACACCTTC. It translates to CASKRLGQQYGYTF.

The CDR3 is CASSIQGNYGYTF. The CDR3 DNA follows: TGTGCCAGCAGCATACAGGGGAACTATGGCTACACCTTC. V is TRBV5-5 and J is TRBJ1-2, with 7 bases lining up with TRBD1. This CDR3 spans 13 amino acids. CDR1 is SGHKS and CDR2 is YYEKEE in the germline V gene (reference sequence). With 4 bases clipped from V and 2 bases from J, the junction kept 2 bases outside the gene matches.

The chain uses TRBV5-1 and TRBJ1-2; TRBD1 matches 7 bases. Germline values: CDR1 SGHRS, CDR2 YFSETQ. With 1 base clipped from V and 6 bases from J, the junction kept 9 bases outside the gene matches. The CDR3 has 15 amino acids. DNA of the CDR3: TGCGCCAGCAGCTTGAGACAGGGCCGGGTCGATGGCTACACCTTC. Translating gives CASSLRQGRVDGYTF.

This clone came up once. CDR3 coding DNA: TGTGCCAGCAGCCAAGTTCTTTCGGAGGGGGAGCTGTTTTTT. This codes for CASSQVLSEGELFF. V usage is TRBV3-1 (or the pseudogene TRBV3-2) and J usage is TRBJ2-2; D is ambiguous. Germline assignment: CDR1 LGHDT and CDR2 YNNKEL (reference sequence). V was shortened by 1 base and J by 8 bases, with 11 bases between the two germline ends. The CDR3 is 14 amino acids.

CDR3 DNA: TGTGCCAGCACAAAGACTAGCGGCTACAATGAGCAGTTCTTC. Its translation is CASTKTSGYNEQFF. This chain joins TRBV7-2 and TRBJ2-1; TRBD2 matches at 9 bases. The CDR3 has 14 amino acids. Germline values: CDR1 SGHTA, CDR2 FQGNSA. Losses at the gene ends were 7 bases for V and 3 bases for J; bases not matched to a gene: 4.

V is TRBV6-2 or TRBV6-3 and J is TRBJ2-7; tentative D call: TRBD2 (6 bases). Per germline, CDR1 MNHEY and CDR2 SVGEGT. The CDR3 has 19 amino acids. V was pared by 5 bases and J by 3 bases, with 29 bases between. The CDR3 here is CASSQSLFHGTHVNYEQYF. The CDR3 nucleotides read TGTGCCAGCAGTCAATCTTTATTCCACGGGACTCACGTTAACTACGAGCAGTACTTC.

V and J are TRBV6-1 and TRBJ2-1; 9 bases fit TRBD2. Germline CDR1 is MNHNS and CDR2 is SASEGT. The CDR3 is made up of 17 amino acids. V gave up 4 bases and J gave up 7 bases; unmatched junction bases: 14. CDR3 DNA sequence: TGTGCCAGCAGTGTAGTTTTAAGATTAAGCGGGAGGAATGAGCAGTTCTTC. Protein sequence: CASSVVLRLSGRNEQFF.

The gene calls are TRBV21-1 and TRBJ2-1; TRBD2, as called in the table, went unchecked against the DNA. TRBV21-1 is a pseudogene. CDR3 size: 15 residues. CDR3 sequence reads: CASSKGLAGDNEQFF. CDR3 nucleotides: TGTGCCAGCAGCAAAGGACTAGCGGGAGACAATGAGCAGTTCTTC.

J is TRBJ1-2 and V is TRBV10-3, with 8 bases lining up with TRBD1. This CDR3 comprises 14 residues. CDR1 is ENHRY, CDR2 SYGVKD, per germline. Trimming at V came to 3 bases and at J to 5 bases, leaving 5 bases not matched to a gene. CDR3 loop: CAISDQGAKYGYTF. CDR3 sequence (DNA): TGTGCCATCAGTGATCAGGGGGCGAAATATGGCTACACCTTC.

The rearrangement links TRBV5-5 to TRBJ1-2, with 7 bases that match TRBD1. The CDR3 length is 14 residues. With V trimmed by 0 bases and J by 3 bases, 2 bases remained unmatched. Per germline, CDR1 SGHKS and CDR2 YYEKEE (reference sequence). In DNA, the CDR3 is TGTGCCAGCAGCTTGGGACAGGGCTACTATGGCTACACCTTC. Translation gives CASSLGQGYYGYTF.

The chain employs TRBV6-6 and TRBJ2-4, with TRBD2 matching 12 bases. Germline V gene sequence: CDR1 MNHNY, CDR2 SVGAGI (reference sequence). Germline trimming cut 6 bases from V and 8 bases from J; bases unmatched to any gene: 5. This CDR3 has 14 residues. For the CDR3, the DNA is TGTGCCAGCAGGTCGACTAGCGGGAGTGACATTCAGTACTTC. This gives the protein CASRSTSGSDIQYF.

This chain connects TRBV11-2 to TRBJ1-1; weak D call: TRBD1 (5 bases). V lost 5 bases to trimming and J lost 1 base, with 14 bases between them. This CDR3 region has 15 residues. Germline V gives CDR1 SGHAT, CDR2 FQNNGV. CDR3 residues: CASSASQGWNTEAFF. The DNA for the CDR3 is TGTGCCAGCAGCGCCTCCCAGGGTTGGAACACTGAAGCTTTCTTT.

This chain's CDR3 is CASSPRKTGGILGNYGYTF. CDR3 nucleotide sequence: TGTGCCAGCAGTCCCCGAAAGACAGGGGGCATTTTGGGCAACTATGGCTACACCTTC. This chain connects TRBV27 to TRBJ1-2; 10 bases are a match to TRBD1. CDR3 length: 19 amino acids. Germline CDR1 MNHEY, CDR2 SMNVEV (reference sequence). J lost 2 bases, V lost 5 bases, and 17 bases had no gene match.

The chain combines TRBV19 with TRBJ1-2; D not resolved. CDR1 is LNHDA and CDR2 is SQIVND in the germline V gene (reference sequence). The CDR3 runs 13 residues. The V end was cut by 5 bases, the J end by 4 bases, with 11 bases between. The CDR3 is CASSPEGSYGYTF. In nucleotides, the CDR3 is TGTGCCAGTAGTCCAGAGGGATCCTATGGCTACACCTTC.

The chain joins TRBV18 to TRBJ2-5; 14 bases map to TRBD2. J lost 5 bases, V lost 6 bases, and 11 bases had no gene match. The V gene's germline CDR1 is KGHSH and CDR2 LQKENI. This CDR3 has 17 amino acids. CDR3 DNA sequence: TGTGCCAGCTCGCCTGGGGGGACTAGCGGGAGTCGGGAGACCCAGTACTTC. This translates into CASSPGGTSGSRETQYF.